This T cell receptor beta chain emerged from a study of T-cell memory formation after mild COVID-19. Study-wide points: Contracting CD8+ clones were enriched in EMRA, CD4+ mainly in CM and EM.

TCRdb itself ran the 5' RACE reads through MiXCR, one entry per CDR3 protein. The table includes some 350,000 distinct CDR3 sequences, 13% detected once. This CDR3 region has 16 residues. Germline V gene data show CDR1 as SGHRS and CDR2 as YFSETQ. The trim removed 2 bases at V and 2 bases at J, leaving 3 bases unmatched. This clonotype was found a few times. No antigen is known for it. This clonotype was obtained from a man aged 18 to 35 who had mild COVID-19 (a few samples of this study predate the infection). Cell type and time point are not known. The J gene is TRBJ2-3, the V gene TRBV5-1; 12 nucleotides agree with TRBD2. Material for sequencing was PBMCs or a T cell subset sorted from them (not recorded which). The CDR3 nucleotides are TGCGCCAGCAGCTTCAGGACTAGCGGGGCCACAGATACGCAGTATTTT. As protein: CASSFRTSGATDTQYF.